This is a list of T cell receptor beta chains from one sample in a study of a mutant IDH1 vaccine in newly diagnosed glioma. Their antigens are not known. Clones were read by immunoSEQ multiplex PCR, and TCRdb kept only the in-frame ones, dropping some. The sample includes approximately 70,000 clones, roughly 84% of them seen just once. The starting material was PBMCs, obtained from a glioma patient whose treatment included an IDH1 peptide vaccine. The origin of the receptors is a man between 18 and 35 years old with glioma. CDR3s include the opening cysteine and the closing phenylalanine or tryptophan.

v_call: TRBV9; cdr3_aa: CASSAPGHATNYGYTF
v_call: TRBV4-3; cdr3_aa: CASSQDPDGSTEAFF
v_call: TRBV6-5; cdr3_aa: CASRRQGRSGNTIYF
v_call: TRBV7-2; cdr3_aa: CASRSNTGELFF
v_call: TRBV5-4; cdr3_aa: CASSYGIHNSPLHF
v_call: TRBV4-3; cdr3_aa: CASSQEMVAYTQYF
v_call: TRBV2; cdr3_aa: CASSDQTGAYNEQFF
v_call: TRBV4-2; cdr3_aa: CASSQDTLKNIQYF
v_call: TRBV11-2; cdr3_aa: CASSLGTGNTIYF
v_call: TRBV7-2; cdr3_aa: CASSLIAGIDTQYF
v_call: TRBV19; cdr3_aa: CASSIGIANYGYTF
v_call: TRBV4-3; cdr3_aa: CASSQEGVGTEAFF
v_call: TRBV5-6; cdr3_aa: CASSLGFSYEQYF
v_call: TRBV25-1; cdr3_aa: CASSATGFYEQYF
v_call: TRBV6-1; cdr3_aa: CASVIGGRNSPLHF
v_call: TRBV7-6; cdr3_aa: CASSLTGTGGPVGELFF
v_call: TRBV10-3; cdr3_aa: CAIGRQGPDTQYF
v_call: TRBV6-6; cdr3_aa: CASRGPEWSSHEQYF
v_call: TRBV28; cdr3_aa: CASRDRGLYGYTF
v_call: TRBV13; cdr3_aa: CASSPSGPGSYEQYF
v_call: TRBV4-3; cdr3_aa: CASSQDHPGGANTGELFF
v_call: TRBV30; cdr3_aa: CAWSPGLGELFF
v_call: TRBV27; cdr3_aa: CASSFRNSHEMNTEAFF
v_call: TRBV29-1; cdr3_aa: CSVGEGTGYGYTF
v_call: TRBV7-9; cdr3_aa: CASSPGTGFSPLHF
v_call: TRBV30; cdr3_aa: CAWSVRWTPEAFF
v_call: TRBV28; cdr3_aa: CASSFGTGTYEQYF
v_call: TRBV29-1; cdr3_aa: CSVPGQGFRGYTF
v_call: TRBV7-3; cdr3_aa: CASSLGYGVNTEAFF
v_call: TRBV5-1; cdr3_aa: CASSLAHRSNTEAFF
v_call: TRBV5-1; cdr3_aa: CASSLGLAGSYNEQFF
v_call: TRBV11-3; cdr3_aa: CASSLFAGTGGDGYEQYF
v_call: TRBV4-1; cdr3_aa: CASSQDTVPNTEAFF
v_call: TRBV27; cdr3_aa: CASSLGRVYEAFF
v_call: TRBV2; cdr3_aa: CASSERWNTGELFF
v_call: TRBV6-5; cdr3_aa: CASSFDRGSYGYTF
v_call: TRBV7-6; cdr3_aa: CASSWSSGENQPQHF
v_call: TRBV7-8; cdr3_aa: CASSLTIGSGANVLTF
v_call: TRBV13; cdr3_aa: CASSSGPPGQFF
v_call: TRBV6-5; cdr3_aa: CASRPSPGGAYGYTF
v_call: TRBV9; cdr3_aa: CASSSRTGVWHF
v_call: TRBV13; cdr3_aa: CASSSRDGRAQLMYQETQYF
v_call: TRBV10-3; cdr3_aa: CAISESDETGEYGYTF
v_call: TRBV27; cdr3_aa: CASSHRRWNPYEAFF
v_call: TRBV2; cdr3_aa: CAIASAWGERTEAFF
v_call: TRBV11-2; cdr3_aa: CASSFGGLRRYNEQFF
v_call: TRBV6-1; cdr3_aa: CASSELPGYYEQYF
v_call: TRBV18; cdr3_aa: CASSPPGTGEAEAFF
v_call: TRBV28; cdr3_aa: CASSFLGGAGGYTF
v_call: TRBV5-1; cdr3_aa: CASSLAGQRVLNTEAFF
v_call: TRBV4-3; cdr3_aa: CASSQDRGLGNEQFF